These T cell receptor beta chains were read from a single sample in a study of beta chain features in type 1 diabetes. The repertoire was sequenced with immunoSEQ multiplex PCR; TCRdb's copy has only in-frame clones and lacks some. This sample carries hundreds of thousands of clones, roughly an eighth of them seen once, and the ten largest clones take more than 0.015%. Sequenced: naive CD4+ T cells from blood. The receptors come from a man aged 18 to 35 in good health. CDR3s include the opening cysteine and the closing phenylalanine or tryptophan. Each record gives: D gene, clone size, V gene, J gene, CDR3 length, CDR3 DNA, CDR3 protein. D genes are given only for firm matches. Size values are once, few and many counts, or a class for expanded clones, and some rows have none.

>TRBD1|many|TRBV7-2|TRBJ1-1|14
TGTGCCAGCAGCTTACGACAGGGGGGAACTGAAGCTTTCTTT
CASSLRQGGTEAFF
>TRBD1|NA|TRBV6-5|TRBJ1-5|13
TGTGCCAGCAGAGGGACAGGGGATCAGCCCCAGCATTTT
CASRGTGDQPQHF
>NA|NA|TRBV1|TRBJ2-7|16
TGCACCAGCAGCCAGTCTAGCGGGAGAAACTTCTACGAGCAGTACTTC
CTSSQSSGRNFYEQYF
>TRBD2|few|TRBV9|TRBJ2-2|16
TGTGCCAGCAGTGAACTAGCGGAACAGAACACCGGGGAGCTGTTTTTT
CASSELAEQNTGELFF
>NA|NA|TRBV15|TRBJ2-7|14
TGTGCCACCAGCAGAGGAGGGGGGGTTCCCGAGCAGTACTTC
CATSRGGGVPEQYF
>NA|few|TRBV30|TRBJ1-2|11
TGTGCCTGGAGTGTACGAGGGGGCTACACCTTC
CAWSVRGGYTF
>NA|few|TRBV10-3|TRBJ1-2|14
TGTGCCATCAGTGAGTCGAGTTCTAACTATGGCTACACCTTC
CAISESSSNYGYTF
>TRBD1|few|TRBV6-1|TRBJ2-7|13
TGTGCCAGCACTAGGACAGGGGTTGACGAGCAGTACTTC
CASTRTGVDEQYF
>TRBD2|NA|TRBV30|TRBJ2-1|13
TGTGCCTGGGGACTAGCGGGGACCAATGAGCAGTTCTTC
CAWGLAGTNEQFF
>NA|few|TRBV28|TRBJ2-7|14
TGTGCCAGCAGTTTACTTTCTACAGGGAGTGAGCAGTACTTC
CASSLLSTGSEQYF
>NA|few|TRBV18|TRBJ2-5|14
TGTGCCAGCTCACCACAGTCCAGCCAAGAGACCCAGTACTTC
CASSPQSSQETQYF
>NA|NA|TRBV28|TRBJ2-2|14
TGTGCCAGCAGTCAGACTAGAAGTGGCGGGGAGCTGTTTTTT
CASSQTRSGGELFF
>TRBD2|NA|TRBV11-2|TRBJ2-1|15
TGTGCCAGCAGCTCAACTAGCGGCGCCACCTTAGAGCAGTTCTTC
CASSSTSGATLEQFF
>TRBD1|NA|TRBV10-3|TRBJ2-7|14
TGTGCCATCAGCGAAGGGACAGGGAGACACGAGCAGTACTTC
CAISEGTGRHEQYF
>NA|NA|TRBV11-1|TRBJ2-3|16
TGTGCCAGCACCTTCAGACAGGCGCCCCGCACAGATACGCAGTATTTT
CASTFRQAPRTDTQYF
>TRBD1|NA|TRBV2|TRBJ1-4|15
TGTGCCAGCAGTGAGGCACAGGGGGCTGATGAAAAACTGTTTTTT
CASSEAQGADEKLFF
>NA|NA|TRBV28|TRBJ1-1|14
TGTGCCAGCAGAACAGGCAGGATGAACACTGAAGCTTTCTTT
CASRTGRMNTEAFF
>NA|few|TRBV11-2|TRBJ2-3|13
TGTGCCAGCAGCTTAGGGACTAAAGAAACGCAGTATTTT
CASSLGTKETQYF
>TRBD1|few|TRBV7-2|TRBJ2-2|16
TGTGCCAGCAGCCTCGTAGGGCAGGGGGCTTCCGGGGAGCTGTTTTTT
CASSLVGQGASGELFF
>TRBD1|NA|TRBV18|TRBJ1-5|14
TGTGCCAGCTCACGCGGACAGGGGGATCAGCCCCAGCATTTT
CASSRGQGDQPQHF
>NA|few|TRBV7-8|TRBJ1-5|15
TGTGCCAGCAGCCTAGACAGCTATAGCAATCAGCCCCAGCATTTT
CASSLDSYSNQPQHF
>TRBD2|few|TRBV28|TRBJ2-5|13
TGTGCCAGCAGGCCACCGGGACTAGCGGGGCTGTACTTC
CASRPPGLAGLYF
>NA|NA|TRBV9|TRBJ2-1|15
TGTGCCAGCAGCCCTCGGGTAAGCTCCTACAATGAGCAGTTCTTC
CASSPRVSSYNEQFF
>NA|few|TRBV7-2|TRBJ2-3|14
TGTGCCAGCAGACCTAGCGCCAACACAGATACGCAGTATTTT
CASRPSANTDTQYF
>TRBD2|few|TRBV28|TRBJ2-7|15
TGTGCCAGCAGCCCCGGGGGGGGTATGGCCGTCGAGCAGTACTTC
CASSPGGGMAVEQYF